Listed below are T cell receptor beta chains from one sample, sequenced in a study of technical replicates of blood from a few donors. Assay: immunoSEQ multiplex PCR; the TCRdb copy retains only in-frame clones and omits some. The table includes about 84,000 clones, nearly 98% detected once. The specimen sequenced was T cells isolated from PBMCs. The receptors come from a human donor in good health. Each CDR3 is given with its conserved first and last residue. The D gene is left open where the match is weak. Rows may omit the clone size; those that give it use once, few, many or a size class.

TRBJ1-3 | - | 18 | TRBV7-8 | - | TGTGCCAGCAGCTTACGGGTAGTGAGACGGGGGGAGGAGGACACCATATATTTT | CASSLRVVRRGEEDTIYF
TRBJ1-5 | - | 11 | TRBV28 | - | TGTGCCAGCAGGCGCGATCAGCCCCAGCATTTT | CASRRDQPQHF
TRBJ2-5 | - | 15 | TRBV27 | - | TGTGCCAGCAGTTTTGCCCCAGCGGTCGGTGGGACCCAGTACTTC | CASSFAPAVGGTQYF
TRBJ2-5 | - | 18 | TRBV4-1 | TRBD2 | TGCGCCAGCAGCCACCATCCAACCGGGACTAGCCTACAAGAGACCCAGTACTTC | CASSHHPTGTSLQETQYF
TRBJ2-6 | - | 14 | TRBV6-5 | - | TGTGCCAGCAGTCGGACATCCGGGGCCAACGTCCTGACTTTC | CASSRTSGANVLTF
TRBJ1-2 | once | 16 | TRBV5-8 | - | TGTGCCAGCAGCTTGAGCAGTTATCGTGGGGGCGAGGACTACACCTTC | CASSLSSYRGGEDYTF
TRBJ2-7 | - | 14 | TRBV27 | TRBD1 | TGTGCCAGCAGTTTAGCGACAGGGTCCTACGAGCAGTACTTC | CASSLATGSYEQYF
TRBJ1-1 | - | 15 | TRBV5-4 | - | TGTGCCAGCAGCTCACCCGGACAAAGGCACACTGAAGCTTTCTTT | CASSSPGQRHTEAFF
TRBJ2-1 | - | 14 | TRBV6-1 | - | TGTGCCAGCAGTGTTCACGAAGGGGTGTATGAGCAGTTCTTC | CASSVHEGVYEQFF
TRBJ1-2 | - | 12 | TRBV7-9 | - | TGTGCCAGCAGCTCAGAGGGATATGGCTACACCTTC | CASSSEGYGYTF
TRBJ2-7 | - | 17 | TRBV27 | - | TGTGCCAGCAGTACCCTTCGGACAGCCTACACGTCCTACGAGCAGTACTTC | CASSTLRTAYTSYEQYF
TRBJ1-1 | - | 13 | TRBV25-1 | - | TGTGCCAGCAGTGAACGTAGCGGGGACGTAGCTTTCTTT | CASSERSGDVAFF
TRBJ2-4 | once | 15 | TRBV7-2 | - | TGTGCCAGCAGCTGGGGCGTGGGCCCCAAAAACATTCAGTACTTC | CASSWGVGPKNIQYF
TRBJ2-1 | - | 14 | TRBV19 | TRBD2 | TGTGCCAGTTCGGGGGGGCTAGCGGGGAATGAGCAGTTCTTC | CASSGGLAGNEQFF
TRBJ2-1 | - | 20 | TRBV27 | TRBD2 | TGTGCCAGCAGTTCACGTACTAGCGGGAACTCCCCATATTTCTACAATGAGCAGTTCTTC | CASSSRTSGNSPYFYNEQFF
TRBJ2-5 | - | 18 | TRBV27 | TRBD2 | TGTGCCAGCAGTTTTGGCGAACTCCGGGAGGTTCAGTTGGAGACCCAGTACTTC | CASSFGELREVQLETQYF
TRBJ2-3 | - | 17 | TRBV11-2 | - | TGTGCCAGCAGCCCGCGCCACAGGGACCACTACACAGATACGCAGTATTTT | CASSPRHRDHYTDTQYF
TRBJ2-2 | - | 14 | TRBV5-4 | - | TGTGCCAGCAGCCTAGGTACGATGAACGGGGAGCTGTTTTTT | CASSLGTMNGELFF
TRBJ2-7 | - | 14 | TRBV28 | - | TGTGCCAGCAGTTCCACGGGAAGCTCCTACGAGCAGTACTTC | CASSSTGSSYEQYF
TRBJ2-7 | - | 13 | TRBV19 | - | TGTGCCAGTAGTGAGGGATCGGGCTACGAGCAGTACTTC | CASSEGSGYEQYF
TRBJ1-1 | - | 15 | TRBV18 | - | TGTGCCAGCTCACCCCGAGCCTACTCACAGGAGGAAGCTTTCTTT | CASSPRAYSQEEAFF
TRBJ1-4 | - | 16 | TRBV29-1 | - | TGCAGCGTTGCCTTGGCGTTGAGGGGGGGGGCTCAAAAACTGTTTTTT | CSVALALRGGAQKLFF
TRBJ2-7 | - | 12 | TRBV7-6 | - | TGTGCCAGCAGCACCGGGACAAATAAGCAGTACTTC | CASSTGTNKQYF
TRBJ2-3 | - | 13 | TRBV25-1 | TRBD2 | TGTGCCAGCAGACCGGGGGGTACAGATACGCAGTATTTT | CASRPGGTDTQYF
TRBJ1-1 | - | 14 | TRBV27 | - | TGTGCCAGCAGTTGGGCAGGGCCGAACACTGAAGCTTTCTTT | CASSWAGPNTEAFF
TRBJ2-1 | - | 14 | TRBV19 | - | TGTGCCAGTAGTATAGTAGGGGGCTACAATGAGCAGTTCTTC | CASSIVGGYNEQFF
TRBJ1-4 | - | 16 | TRBV14 | TRBD1 | TGTGCCAGCAGCCAACTCGGGACAGGGGTGAGAGAAAAACTGTTTTTT | CASSQLGTGVREKLFF
TRBJ2-1 | - | 16 | TRBV13 | TRBD1 | TGTGCCAGCAGCCCCGAGGCCGGGACAGGGTCCAATGAGCAGTTCTTC | CASSPEAGTGSNEQFF
TRBJ2-1 | - | 19 | TRBV11-2 | - | TGTGCCAGCAGCTTAAGCTGGGGGACAACCTTGCTCTCCTACAATGAGCAGTTCTTC | CASSLSWGTTLLSYNEQFF
TRBJ2-1 | - | 14 | TRBV28 | TRBD1 | TGTGCCACAGAGGGGACAGGGGTTACCTATGAGCAGTTCTTC | CATEGTGVTYEQFF
TRBJ2-3 | - | 12 | TRBV4-1 | - | TGCGCCAGCTATGGGGGGACAGATACGCAGTATTTT | CASYGGTDTQYF
TRBJ2-1 | - | 13 | TRBV21-1 | - | TGTGCCAGCAGCAAATGCAGGGGCTATGAGCAGTTCTTC | CASSKCRGYEQFF
TRBJ1-6 | - | 15 | TRBV5-1 | - | TGCGCCAGCAGCCGAGCAGGGGAAGGAAATTCACCCCTCCACTTT | CASSRAGEGNSPLHF
TRBJ2-5 | - | 14 | TRBV5-1 | TRBD2 | TGCGCCAGCAGCAAAGGGACTAGCAAAGAGACCCAGTACTTC | CASSKGTSKETQYF